These 21 T cell receptor beta chains originate from one sample sequenced in a study of STAT5B mutations in CD4+ large granular lymphocyte leukemia. Data came from immunoSEQ multiplex PCR; TCRdb stores just in-frame clones and leaves some out. The profile shows about 38,000 clones, around 75% of them singletons. The sequenced material came from CD4+ T cells from blood buffy coats. The receptors here all came from a human donor in good health.

V usage is TRBV4-1 and J usage is TRBJ1-3; D gene unclear. The germline V gene has CDR1 MGHRA and CDR2 YSYEKL. The CDR3 has 13 residues. The V end was cut by 5 bases, the J end by 2 bases, with 7 bases between. CDR3 region: CASSFRTGNTIYF. The CDR3 DNA is TGCGCCAGCAGCTTTCGAACTGGAAACACCATATATTTT.

The genes are TRBV7-9 and TRBJ2-5; 11 nucleotides line up with TRBD2. Germline CDR1 is SEHNR and CDR2 is FQNEAQ (reference sequence). The CDR3 has 15 residues. Trimming cost V 7 bases and J 3 bases; bases outside gene matches: 7. The CDR3 nucleotides are TGTGCCAGCATCCTAGCGGGAGGATTAGAAGAGACCCAGTACTTC. Encoded protein: CASILAGGLEETQYF.

V and J are TRBV7-3 and TRBJ2-7; 9 bases line up with TRBD1. Trimming removed 5 bases from V and 0 bases from J; junction bases left unmatched: 2. This CDR3 has 14 amino acids. From germline, CDR1 is SGHTA and CDR2 FQGTGA. The CDR3 DNA reads as TGTGCCAGCAGCCCACAGGGGGCCTCCTACGAGCAGTACTTC. Amino acids: CASSPQGASYEQYF.

This clone was observed a handful of times. The rearrangement links TRBV6-1 to TRBJ1-6, with a possible D match to TRBD1 (5 bases). With 6 bases removed from V and 8 bases from J, the gap between germline ends came to 11 bases. The CDR3 totals 13 residues. CDR1 and CDR2 from the germline V gene are MNHNS and SASEGT. CDR3 protein: CASSGGWDSPLHF. The DNA of the CDR3 is TGTGCCAGCAGCGGGGGTTGGGATTCACCCCTCCACTTT.

This clone has more than one count but fewer than ten. The genes are TRBV7-2 and TRBJ1-2; no firm D call. The ends were cut back, 8 bases at V and 4 bases at J, with 17 bases in the middle. Germline CDR1 SGHTA, CDR2 FQGNSA. The CDR3 has 14 residues. CDR3 DNA sequence: TGTGCCAGCGGTTCAAGTCTAATCGGCTATGGCTACACCTTC. This gives the protein CASGSSLIGYGYTF.

The J gene is TRBJ1-5, the V gene TRBV10-3; TRBD1 is a possible D gene (5 bases). This CDR3 region has 15 residues. Between the trimmed V and J ends, which lost 3 bases and 9 bases, there was a span of 18 bases. The germline CDR1 and CDR2 sequences are ENHRY and SYGVKD. The CDR3 protein is CAISDKPGDPGPQHF. In DNA form, the CDR3 reads TGTGCCATCAGTGATAAGCCCGGGGACCCAGGGCCCCAGCATTTT.

The V and J genes are TRBV7-2 and TRBJ1-2, with 9 bases lining up with TRBD1. The V gene's germline CDR1 is SGHTA and CDR2 FQGNSA. CDR3 length: 15 amino acids. Trimming removed 5 bases from V and 6 bases from J; junction bases left unmatched: 10. CDR3 DNA: TGTGCCAGCAGCCTCGACGCAGGACAGGGGAATGGCTACACCTTC. Its protein product is CASSLDAGQGNGYTF.

This clone was detected only a few times. This chain joins TRBV5-4 and TRBJ1-1; 8 nucleotides align to TRBD1. Germline-derived CDR1 and CDR2 are SGHNT and YYREEE (reference sequence). The V and J ends lost 4 bases and 8 bases, in that order; junction bases with no gene match: 10. This CDR3 spans 14 amino acids. The CDR3 DNA is TGTGCCAGCAGCCGAGGGGGACAGGTCACCGAAGCTTTCTTT. As protein: CASSRGGQVTEAFF.

The chain recombines TRBV18 with TRBJ2-5, with a weak D call TRBD1 (6 bases). Trimming took off 0 bases at V and 5 bases at J, with 16 bases between the two ends. CDR3 length: 16 residues. Germline CDR1 KGHSH, CDR2 LQKENI. The CDR3 bases are TGTGCCAGCTCACCACCCGCCATTATTAGGGGGGAGACCCAGTACTTC. This sequence encodes CASSPPAIIRGETQYF.

The gene calls are TRBV2 and TRBJ2-2; D may be TRBD1 (6 bases). The CDR3 contains 16 residues. The V gene's germline CDR1 is SNHLY and CDR2 FYNNEI. Deletions cut 6 bases from V and 0 bases from J, with 14 bases between. CDR3: CASRDPTGANTGELFF. CDR3 DNA sequence: TGTGCCAGCAGAGACCCGACAGGAGCGAACACCGGGGAGCTGTTTTTT.

The chain recombines TRBV5-1 with TRBJ2-7; perhaps TRBD1 as D (5 bases). Germline assignment: CDR1 SGHRS and CDR2 YFSETQ. Trimming left V 0 bases short and J 3 bases short, with 13 bases between. The CDR3 length is 15 residues. The CDR3 is CASSLGTQVDYEQYF. The CDR3 DNA reads TGCGCCAGCAGCTTGGGAACACAGGTTGACTACGAGCAGTACTTC.

This clone was counted only a few times. The chain employs TRBV10-3 and TRBJ1-1, with D possibly being TRBD1 (6 bases). V lost 4 bases and J lost 5, with 11 bases in between. This CDR3 spans 13 amino acids. Germline V gives CDR1 ENHRY, CDR2 SYGVKD. This CDR3 reads CAISGQEETEAFF. DNA for the CDR3: TGTGCCATCAGTGGACAGGAAGAAACTGAAGCTTTCTTT.

The gene calls are TRBV6-5 and TRBJ2-3; D remains unclear. V lost 3 bases and J 1 base, leaving 11 bases between the germline ends. The CDR3 has 15 amino acids. CDR1 is MNHEY and CDR2 is SVGAGI in the germline V gene. CDR3 in DNA: TGTGCCAGCAGTTATGCGCTCTCACGCACAGATACGCAGTATTTT. Protein sequence: CASSYALSRTDTQYF.

The gene calls are TRBV7-9 and TRBJ1-1; D remains ambiguous. The CDR3 consists of 13 residues. Trimming removed 1 base from V and 0 bases from J, with 3 bases in between. The V gene's germline CDR1 is SEHNR and CDR2 FQNEAQ (reference sequence). CDR3: CASSLELNTEAFF. The DNA of the CDR3 is TGTGCCAGCAGCTTAGAACTGAACACTGAAGCTTTCTTT.

The chain has TRBV6-5 and TRBJ1-1; D gene uncertain. CDR1 and CDR2 from the germline V gene are MNHEY and SVGAGI. The V and J ends lost 2 bases and 4 bases respectively, with 2 bases between them. The CDR3 is made up of 11 amino acids. The CDR3 sequence is CASSYLTEAFF. The CDR3 coding sequence is TGTGCCAGCAGTTACCTCACTGAAGCTTTCTTT.

DNA of the CDR3: TGTGCCAGCAGCTTAGGCAGGGTTGGGGAGACCCAGTACTTC. The encoded protein is CASSLGRVGETQYF. The rearrangement links TRBV7-3 to TRBJ2-5; tentative D call: TRBD1 (5 bases). Looked up from germline, CDR1 is SGHTA and CDR2 is FQGTGA. This CDR3 comprises 14 residues. The germline V and J ends were trimmed by 2 bases and 5 bases, with 12 bases remaining between them. Complete variable domain (other parts from reference TRBV7-3 and TRBJ2-5): GAGVSQTPSNKVTEKGKYVELRCDPISGHTALYWYRQSLGQGPEFLIYFQGTGAADDSGLPNDRFFAVRPEGSVSTLKIQRTERGDSAVYLCASSLGRVGETQYFGPGTRLLVL.

This sequence joins TRBV6-5 and TRBJ2-7; D possibly corresponds to TRBD2 (6 bases). The germline V gene encodes CDR1 MNHEY and CDR2 SVGAGI. V was clipped by 10 bases and J by 6 bases, with 19 bases between them. The CDR3 has 13 residues. This CDR3 is CATLTRDLSEQYF. The CDR3 coding sequence is TGTGCCACCCTGACTAGAGATCTCTCCGAGCAGTACTTC.

The genes are TRBV18 and TRBJ2-7, with TRBD1 as a possible D gene (7 bases). The CDR3 has 16 residues. Germline CDR1 is KGHSH and CDR2 is LQKENI. Trimming took 2 bases from V and 3 from J, leaving 17 bases between them. The CDR3 sequence: CASSPLAGTEDYEQYF. The CDR3 DNA reads TGTGCCAGCTCACCATTGGCGGGGACAGAAGACTACGAGCAGTACTTC.

The chain has TRBV19 and TRBJ1-4; perhaps TRBD1 as D (5 bases). The CDR3 consists of 14 residues. V was cut by 0 bases and J by 4 bases, with 6 bases left in between. Germline V gene data show CDR1 as LNHDA and CDR2 as SQIVND (reference sequence). CDR3 in amino acids: CASSIERGNEKLFF. CDR3 nucleotide sequence: TGTGCCAGTAGTATAGAGAGGGGTAATGAAAAACTGTTTTTT.

The chain combines TRBV5-1 with TRBJ2-5, with 7 bases matching TRBD2. The CDR3 covers 15 residues. Trimming cost V 1 base and J 1 base; bases outside gene matches: 4. The germline gives CDR1 SGHRS, CDR2 YFSETQ. The CDR3 DNA reads as TGCGCCAGCAGCTTGTCTAGCGGCACCCAAGAGACCCAGTACTTC. Its protein is CASSLSSGTQETQYF.

The chain carries TRBV11-2 and TRBJ2-6; D uncertain. Germline V CDR1 and CDR2: SGHAT, FQNNGV. This CDR3 contains 14 residues. The ends were cut back, 5 bases at V and 0 bases at J, with 5 bases in the middle. CDR3 coding DNA: TGTGCCAGCAGCGCCTACTCTGGGGCCAACGTCCTGACTTTC. It encodes CASSAYSGANVLTF. Complete variable domain (other parts from reference TRBV11-2 and TRBJ2-6): EAGVAQSPRYKIIEKRQSVAFWCNPISGHATLYWYQQILGQGPKLLIQFQNNGVVDDSQLPKDRFSAERLKGVDSTLKIQPAKLEDSAVYLCASSAYSGANVLTFGAGSRLTVL.